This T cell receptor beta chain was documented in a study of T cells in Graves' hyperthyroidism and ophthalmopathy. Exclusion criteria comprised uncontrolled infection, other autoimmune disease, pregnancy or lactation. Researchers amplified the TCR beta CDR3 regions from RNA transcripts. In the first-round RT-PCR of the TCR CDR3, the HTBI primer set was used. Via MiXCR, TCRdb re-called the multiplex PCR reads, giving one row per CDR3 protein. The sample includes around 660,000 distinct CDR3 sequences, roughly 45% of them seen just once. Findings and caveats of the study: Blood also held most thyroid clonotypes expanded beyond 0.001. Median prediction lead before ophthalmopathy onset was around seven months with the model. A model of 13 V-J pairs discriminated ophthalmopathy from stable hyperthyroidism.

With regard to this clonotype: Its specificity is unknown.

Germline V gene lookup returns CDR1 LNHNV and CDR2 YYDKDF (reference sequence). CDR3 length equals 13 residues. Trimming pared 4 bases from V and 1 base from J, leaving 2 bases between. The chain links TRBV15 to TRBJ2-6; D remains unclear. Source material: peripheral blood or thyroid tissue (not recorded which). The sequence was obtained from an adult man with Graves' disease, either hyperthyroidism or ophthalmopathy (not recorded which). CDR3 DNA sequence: TGTGCCACCAGCACATCTGGGGCCAACGTCCTGACTTTC. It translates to CATSTSGANVLTF.